What follows are 10 T cell receptor beta chains derived from one specimen sequenced in a study of blood T cell repertoires in COVID-19. The protocol was immunoSEQ multiplex PCR, while the TCRdb copy is restricted to in-frame clones and leaves out a portion. Among more than 95,000 clones listed, approximately 72% were seen once. Sequences were obtained from peripheral blood. The receptors were sampled from a woman aged 70-85 years with acute or convalescent COVID-19.

A single count supports this clone. The J gene is TRBJ1-1, the V gene TRBV7-6, with 7 bases matching TRBD1. Germline CDR1 and CDR2: SGHVS and FNYEAQ. The CDR3 sequence is 14 residues long. V lost 5 bases to trimming and J lost 11 bases; unmatched junction nucleotides: 14. CDR3 nucleotides: TGTGCCAGCAGCCAAACAGGGGATGTGGGAGAGGCTTTCTTT. Protein product: CASSQTGDVGEAFF.

The V and J genes are TRBV28 and TRBJ1-6; D unclear. CDR3 length: 17 residues. Trimming removed 6 bases at V and 10 bases at J, with 25 bases between. Germline V gene sequence: CDR1 MDHEN, CDR2 SYDVKM. DNA of the CDR3: TGTGCCAGCAGCCTCCGGAGGGCCCCCCAGGAACAATCACCCCTCCACTTT. Translating it yields CASSLRRAPQEQSPLHF.

The chain couples TRBV3-1 (or the pseudogene TRBV3-2) to TRBJ2-2; 8 bases are a match to TRBD2. V lost 4 bases to trimming and J lost 5 bases; unmatched junction nucleotides: 6. The CDR3 has 15 residues. Germline V gene lookup returns CDR1 LGHDT and CDR2 YNNKEL (reference sequence). The CDR3 loop is CASSPGGARTGELFF. In nucleotides, the CDR3 is TGTGCCAGCAGCCCCGGGGGGGCTAGGACCGGGGAGCTGTTTTTT.

The chain uses TRBV7-2 and TRBJ2-7; 8 bases map to TRBD2. Germline CDR1 and CDR2: SGHTA and FQGNSA. With 1 base clipped from V and 6 bases from J, the junction kept 14 bases outside the gene matches. This CDR3 region has 17 residues. The chain's CDR3 is CASSLVALVTSASEQYF. The CDR3 nucleotides read TGTGCCAGCAGCTTAGTTGCACTGGTGACTAGCGCATCCGAGCAGTACTTC.

The genes are TRBV2 and TRBJ1-6; D possibly corresponds to TRBD1 (5 bases). V was clipped by 8 bases and J by 7 bases, with 12 bases between them. The germline gives CDR1 SNHLY, CDR2 FYNNEI. This CDR3 has 13 amino acids. In DNA form, the CDR3 reads TGTGCCAGCCAGGACATCCTAAATTCACCCCTCCACTTT. Its translation is CASQDILNSPLHF.

V usage is TRBV6-5 and J usage is TRBJ1-4; D is perhaps TRBD1 (6 bases). CDR1 MNHEY and CDR2 SVGAGI come from the germline V gene. The CDR3 covers 15 residues. The V end lost 0 bases, the J end lost 7 bases, and 12 bases lay between the germline ends. CDR3 residues: CASSYSTGSSEKLFF. The CDR3 DNA reads as TGTGCCAGCAGTTACTCTACAGGGTCAAGTGAAAAACTGTTTTTT.

CDR3 amino acids: CAWSLTDYEQYF. Written as DNA, the CDR3 is TGTGCCTGGAGTCTAACAGACTACGAGCAGTACTTC. The rearrangement joins TRBV30 to TRBJ2-7; D call uncertain. The CDR3 totals 12 residues. V was pared by 2 bases and J by 3 bases, with 8 bases between. Per the germline V gene, CDR1 is GTSNPN and CDR2 is SVGIG (reference sequence). Drawing the rest from reference TRBV30 and TRBJ2-7, the complete variable domain is SQTIHQWPATLVQPVGSPLSLECTVEGTSNPNLYWYRQAAGRGLQLLFYSVGIGQISSEVPQNLSASRPQDRQFILSSKKLLLSDSGFYLCAWSLTDYEQYFGPGTRLTVT.

The chain has TRBV27 and TRBJ2-6, with D tentatively TRBD2 (5 bases). The CDR3 loop spans 15 amino acids. Trimming removed 6 bases at V and 0 bases at J, with 9 bases between. Germline V gene sequence: CDR1 MNHEY, CDR2 SMNVEV (reference sequence). The CDR3 is CASSWRNSGANVLTF. As DNA, the CDR3 is TGTGCCAGCAGCTGGAGGAACTCTGGGGCCAACGTCCTGACTTTC. Full variable domain (outside the CDR3, taken from reference TRBV27 and TRBJ2-6): EAQVTQNPRYLITVTGKKLTVTCSQNMNHEYMSWYRQDPGLGLRQIYYSMNVEVTDKGDVPEGYKVSRKEKRNFPLILESPSPNQTSLYFCASSWRNSGANVLTFGAGSRLTVL.

This clone has more than one count but fewer than ten. The chain has TRBV30 and TRBJ1-2; D perhaps matches TRBD1 (5 bases). In germline, CDR1 is GTSNPN, CDR2 SVGIG (reference sequence). V shed 2 bases and J shed 2 bases, with 15 bases lying between them. This CDR3 is built from 15 residues. CDR3 coding DNA: TGTGCCTGGAGTCCCCGGGGAGGGACGAACTATGGCTACACCTTC. It specifies CAWSPRGGTNYGYTF.

The V and J genes are TRBV11-2 and TRBJ2-1; 10 bases line up with TRBD2. J was trimmed by 9 bases and V by 6 bases; bases with no gene match: 8. Per the germline V gene, CDR1 is SGHAT and CDR2 is FQNNGV. This CDR3 is built from 14 residues. Here the CDR3 reads CASRLAGNKGEQFF. In DNA form, the CDR3 reads TGTGCCAGCAGACTAGCGGGGAATAAGGGTGAGCAGTTCTTC.